The source of this TCR beta chain is a study of shared clonotypes between healthy human individuals. Overall study findings and caveats: Naive CD4 clonotypes were shared across several donors at about 5%. The generation probabilities recorded for non-shared clonotypes fell below those of clonotypes shared by all four donors. In the sorted subsets, rarefaction showed sequencing was incomplete despite large depth.

Naive CD4+ cells were CD45RA-selected; the remaining cells were memory. J lost 0 bases, V lost 3 bases, and 15 bases had no gene match. Germline CDR1 and CDR2: GTSNPN and SVGIG (reference sequence). This CDR3 contains 19 residues. To note about this clone: Its antigen is undetermined.

The table came from immunoSEQ multiplex PCR; TCRdb's copy has only in-frame clones and leaves some out. The sample lists 1.4 million to 1.5 million clones, 95% to 97% seen once, with 1% to 1.5% in the top ten. The chain joins TRBV30 to TRBJ2-7; 12 nucleotides match TRBD2. Sequencing was carried out using naive CD4+ T cells sorted from blood. As for subset: CD45RA+ positively selected. The TCR was taken from a man aged 25 to 40 in good health. CDR3 sequence: CAWSLLGLAGPLSSYEQYF. Here the CDR3 DNA reads TGTGCCTGGAGCCTCTTGGGACTAGCGGGCCCCCTTAGCTCCTACGAGCAGTACTTC. The variable domain in full, with the rest retrieved from reference TRBV30 and TRBJ2-7, is SQTIHQWPATLVQPVGSPLSLECTVEGTSNPNLYWYRQAAGRGLQLLFYSVGIGQISSEVPQNLSASRPQDRQFILSSKKLLLSDSGFYLCAWSLLGLAGPLSSYEQYFGPGTRLTVT.